This TCR beta chain appears in the sequencing data of a study of OX40 agonist ivuxolimab in advanced cancers. Some background on the complete study: Ivuxolimab was a fully human IgG2 agonistic monoclonal antibody targeting the costimulatory receptor OX40 (CD134). Intravenous ivuxolimab was administered to patients every 2 weeks at six dose levels: 0.01, 0.1, 0.3, 1.5, 3 and 10 mg/kg. Among the approximately 50 dose-escalation patients, around 20 had hepatocellular carcinoma, roughly 15 melanoma, 9 renal cell carcinoma and 9 head and neck cancer. In the dose-escalation cohort, over 65% of patients were male, and the mean age was approximately 60 years, with a range of 23 to 79. Prior anti-PD-1, anti-PD-L1 or anti-CTLA-4 therapy was permitted, and checkpoint inhibitors had been received by more than 35% of dose-escalation patients. Partial responses occurred in three dose-escalation patients, of whom one had hepatocellular carcinoma and two had cutaneous melanoma. The point of sequencing TCRbeta in the periphery was to test whether ivuxolimab changed TCR sequence diversity and drove clonal T-cell expansion. The paper covers the monotherapy dose-escalation part of the phase I ivuxolimab trial, which included N = 52 patients.

Worth noting for this clone: Its antigen is not yet known. There are no base qualities to consult, and no much larger clone falls within one base.

General findings and caveats noted by the study authors: In partial responders in the 0.1-3.0 mg/kg groups, normalized peripheral clonal expansion was found to be among the lowest, especially among CD8+ T cells. Low levels of normalized T-cell clonal expansion were also shown by some nonresponding patients. On average, CD8+ T cells showed more expanded clones than CD4+ T cells after ivuxolimab. At doses of 0.1 to 3.0 mg/kg, clonal expansion of both CD4+ and CD8+ T cells in blood was seen between baseline and week 6. Antigen specificity was not determined for the clonally expanded peripheral T cells.

To sequence the TCRbeta CDR3 region, genomic DNA was isolated from the sorted cells. The immunoSEQ Assay was used to sequence the TCRbeta CDR3 regions. The table comes from immuneACCESS by way of TCRdb, which keeps in-frame sequences with V and J called. Part of the clones is missing from these tables; in studies checked, under half for an unresolved V gene and the rest for unknown reasons. The table for this sample lists tens of thousands of clones; about three quarters of them were counted only once. Around a tenth of the sample is in the top ten clones. The trial excluded patients who had a history of autoimmune disease or were on systemic immunosuppression. Peripheral blood for TCR sequencing was drawn from every dose cohort at baseline, at cycle 4 day 1 and at cycle 7 day 1. Samples were obtained from an open-label, multicenter, first-in-human phase I dose-escalation trial of ivuxolimab. The trial enrolled adults with locally advanced or metastatic head and neck squamous cell, hepatocellular, melanoma or renal cell carcinoma. Before TCR sequencing, CD4+ and CD8+ T cells were separately sorted from peripheral blood.

The CDR3 measures 15 amino acids from cysteine to phenylalanine. The DNA shown is the 45-base CDR3, in frame from base 1. Trimming removed 5 bases from V and 2 bases from J; the gene matches leave 8 bases unexplained. CDR1 and CDR2, looked up from the germline V gene, are LGHNA and YNFKEQ. The rearrangement combines TRBV4-2 with TRBJ2-7; the central 8 bases match TRBD2. This TCR was recovered from an adult with an advanced solid tumor such as melanoma, head and neck, liver or kidney cancer. The material sequenced was CD4+ or CD8+ T cells sorted from blood, taken in a trial of the OX40 agonist ivuxolimab. The CDR3 region reads CASSLGSGIAYEQYF. The nucleotide sequence is given as TGTGCCAGCAGCTTGGGTAGCGGGATCGCCTACGAGCAGTACTTC.